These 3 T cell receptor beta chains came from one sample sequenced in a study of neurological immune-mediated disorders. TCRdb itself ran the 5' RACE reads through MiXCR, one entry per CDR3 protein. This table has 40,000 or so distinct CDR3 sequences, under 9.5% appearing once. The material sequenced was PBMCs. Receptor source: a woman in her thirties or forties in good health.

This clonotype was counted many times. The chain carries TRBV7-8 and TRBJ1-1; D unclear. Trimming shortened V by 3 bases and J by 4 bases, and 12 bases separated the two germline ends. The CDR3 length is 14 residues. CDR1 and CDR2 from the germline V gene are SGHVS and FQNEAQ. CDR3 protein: CASSFGSGLTEAFF. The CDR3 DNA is TGTGCCAGCAGCTTCGGATCAGGACTCACTGAAGCTTTCTTT.

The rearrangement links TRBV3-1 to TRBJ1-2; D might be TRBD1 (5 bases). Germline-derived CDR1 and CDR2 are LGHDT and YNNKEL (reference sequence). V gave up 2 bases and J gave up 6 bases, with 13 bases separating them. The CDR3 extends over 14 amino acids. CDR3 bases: TGTGCCAGCAGCCAACGGACGGGGCTGGATGGCTACACCTTC. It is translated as CASSQRTGLDGYTF.

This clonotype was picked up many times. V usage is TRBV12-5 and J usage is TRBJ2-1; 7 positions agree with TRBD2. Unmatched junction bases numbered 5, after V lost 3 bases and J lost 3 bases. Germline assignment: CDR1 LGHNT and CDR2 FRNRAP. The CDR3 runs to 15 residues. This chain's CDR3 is CASGLGTNYYNEQFF. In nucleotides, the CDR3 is TGTGCTAGTGGTTTAGGGACTAATTACTACAATGAGCAGTTCTTC.